Each of the 3 T cell receptor beta chains below was sequenced from the same sample in a study of T cells in localized non-small cell lung cancer (TCRdb year 2020). Libraries came from the immunoSEQ multiplex PCR assay. The table comes from immuneACCESS by way of TCRdb, which keeps in-frame sequences with V and J called. Part of the clones is missing from these tables; in studies checked, under half for an unresolved V gene and the rest for unknown reasons. The sample yields around 21,000 clones; roughly nine tenths were counted once. Of the sample, about 14% is held by the ten largest clones. The input for sequencing was peripheral blood, taken before any cancer treatment. All receptors come from a male donor aged 60 or over with stage I lung adenocarcinoma.

This chain uses TRBV6-5 with TRBJ2-5, with D maybe TRBD1 (7 bases). This CDR3 is 15 amino acids long. V was cut by 2 bases and J by 7 bases, with 17 bases left in between. Germline values: CDR1 MNHEY, CDR2 SVGAGI. CDR3 nucleotides: TGTGCCAGCAGTTACCGGGGGACAGATCTGGGGACCCAGTACTTC. Amino acids: CASSYRGTDLGTQYF.

The chain uses TRBV21-1 and TRBJ2-7. TRBV21-1 is an annotated pseudogene. The CDR3 is 13 residues long. The chain's CDR3 is CASSKYRNYEQYF. The CDR3, as DNA: TGTGCCAGCAGCAAATATAGGAACTACGAGCAGTACTTC.

This clone was observed once. The chain employs TRBV7-3 and TRBJ2-2, with TRBD2 identical over 11 bases. Per germline, CDR1 SGHTA and CDR2 FQGTGA. V trimming: 1 base; J trimming: 7 bases; junction bases outside the gene matches: 17. This CDR3 region has 20 residues. CDR3 sequence reads: CASSLRAKSPITSGSGELFF. CDR3 DNA: TGTGCCAGCAGCTTAAGAGCGAAGTCTCCAATTACTAGCGGGAGCGGGGAGCTGTTTTTT. The full variable domain, with the rest looked up from reference TRBV7-3 and TRBJ2-2, is GAGVSQTPSNKVTEKGKYVELRCDPISGHTALYWYRQSLGQGPEFLIYFQGTGAADDSGLPNDRFFAVRPEGSVSTLKIQRTERGDSAVYLCASSLRAKSPITSGSGELFFGEGSRLTVL.